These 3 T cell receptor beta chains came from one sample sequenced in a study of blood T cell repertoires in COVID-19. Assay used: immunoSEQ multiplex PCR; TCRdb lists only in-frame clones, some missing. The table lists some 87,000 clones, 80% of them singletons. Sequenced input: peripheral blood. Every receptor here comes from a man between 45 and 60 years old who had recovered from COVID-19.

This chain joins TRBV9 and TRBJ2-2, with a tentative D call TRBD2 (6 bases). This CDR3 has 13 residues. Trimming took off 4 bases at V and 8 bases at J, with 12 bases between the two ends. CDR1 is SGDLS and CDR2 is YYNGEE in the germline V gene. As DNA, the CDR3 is TGTGCCAGCAGCACGGGACTGTATGGGGAGCTGTTTTTT. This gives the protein CASSTGLYGELFF.

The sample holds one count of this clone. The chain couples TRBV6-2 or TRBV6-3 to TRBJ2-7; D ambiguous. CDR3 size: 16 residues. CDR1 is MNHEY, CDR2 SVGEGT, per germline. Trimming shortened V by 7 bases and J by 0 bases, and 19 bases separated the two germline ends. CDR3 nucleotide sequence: TGTGCCAGCACCCCGCGCGCGAGATCCGACTCCTACGAGCAGTACTTC. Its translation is CASTPRARSDSYEQYF.

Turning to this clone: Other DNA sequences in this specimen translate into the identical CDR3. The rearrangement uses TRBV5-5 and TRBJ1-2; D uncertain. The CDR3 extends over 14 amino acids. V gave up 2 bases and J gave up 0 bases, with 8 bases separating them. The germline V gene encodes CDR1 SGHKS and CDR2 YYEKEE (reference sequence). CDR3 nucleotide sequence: TGTGCCAGCAGCTTAGATCGGGCTAACTATGGCTACACCTTC. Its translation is CASSLDRANYGYTF.